This is a list of T cell receptor beta chains from one sample in a study of cytomegalovirus exposure and HLA in healthy donors. Profiling relied on immunoSEQ multiplex PCR, and the TCRdb table lists in-frame clones only, not all of them. The profile shows 120,000 to 150,000 clones, 66% of them singletons. Input material: PBMCs. These receptors came from a woman aged 60-75 years in good health and CMV-seronegative. The CDR3 runs from the conserved cysteine through the conserved F or W. The order of the fields is V gene, clone size, D gene, J gene, CDR3 DNA, CDR3 protein. A D gene is named only where the DNA matches it firmly. Rows give clone size only sometimes, using once, few, many, or a class for an expanded clone.

>TRBV4-1|NA|NA|TRBJ1-2
TGCGCCAGCAGCCCCCATGCGGGGGCTGGTTATGGCTACACCTTC
CASSPHAGAGYGYTF
>TRBV27|NA|NA|TRBJ1-2
TGTGCCAGCAGTTTTGCGTCGGACTATGGCTACACCTTC
CASSFASDYGYTF
>TRBV18|NA|NA|TRBJ2-1
TGTGCCAGCTCAGTTAATACAGCTGACTACAATGAGCAGTTCTTC
CASSVNTADYNEQFF
>TRBV28|NA|TRBD2|TRBJ2-6
TGTGCCAGCAGACCCGGGACTAGCGGGACGGGGGCCAACGTCCTGACTTTC
CASRPGTSGTGANVLTF
>TRBV2|few|NA|TRBJ1-5
TGTGCCAGCAGGGCAATCCAGGGAAATCAGCCCCAGCATTTT
CASRAIQGNQPQHF
>TRBV18|NA|TRBD2|TRBJ2-3
TGTGCCAGCTCATCTAGCGGGGCCCCAGATACGCAGTATTTT
CASSSSGAPDTQYF
>TRBV6-1|few|NA|TRBJ2-5
TGTGCCAGCAGTGAAGCGCTTGGACAAAGACAAGAGACCCAGTACTTC
CASSEALGQRQETQYF
>TRBV12-2|NA|NA|TRBJ2-1
TGTGCAAGTCGCCCGACCAGTCGGTCCAAGCGGGAACACTCCTACAATGAGCAGTTCTTC
CASRPTSRSKREHSYNEQFF
>TRBV7-3|NA|TRBD1|TRBJ2-2
TGTGCCAGCAGCTCTGTCCCGGGACAGACGAACACCGGGGAGCTGTTTTTT
CASSSVPGQTNTGELFF
>TRBV9|NA|TRBD2|TRBJ2-7
TGTGCCAGCAGCGTAGGGGTAGCGGGAGGCAGTTACGAGCAGTACTTC
CASSVGVAGGSYEQYF
>TRBV6-1|NA|TRBD1|TRBJ2-7
TGTGCCAGCAGTGCGGACAGGGTCTCCTACGAGCAGTACTTC
CASSADRVSYEQYF
>TRBV6-6|NA|TRBD2|TRBJ2-1
TGTGCCAGTTCTAGCGGGAGCTCGAGTGAGCAGTTCTTC
CASSSGSSSEQFF
>TRBV9|NA|TRBD2|TRBJ2-3
TGTGCCAGCAGCGAAGGACTAGCGGGAAACACAGATACGCAGTATTTT
CASSEGLAGNTDTQYF
>TRBV11-3|NA|NA|TRBJ1-4
TGTGCCAGCACGACTACAACTAATGAAAAACTGTTTTTT
CASTTTTNEKLFF
>TRBV7-2|NA|NA|TRBJ1-1
TGTGCCAGCAGCTTAGTACTCACTGAAGCTTTCTTT
CASSLVLTEAFF
>TRBV27|NA|NA|TRBJ2-3
TGTGCCAGCAGTTCCACCGGGTACAAGTATTTT
CASSSTGYKYF
>TRBV5-1|few|NA|TRBJ2-5
TGCGCCAGCAGCCCTGGGGGGGAGACCCAGTACTTC
CASSPGGETQYF
>TRBV10-3|NA|NA|TRBJ2-1
TGTGCCATCAGTGAGGACAGGCTCCCCAATGAGCAGTTCTTC
CAISEDRLPNEQFF
>TRBV7-2|NA|TRBD1|TRBJ2-2
TGTGCCAGCAGCCTACGACAGGGGAGCACCGGGGAGCTGTTTTTT
CASSLRQGSTGELFF
>TRBV27|NA|NA|TRBJ1-1
TGTGCCAGCAGTTTTAGGGAGGGAATTGAAGCTTTCTTT
CASSFREGIEAFF
>TRBV11-2|NA|NA|TRBJ2-1
TGTGCCAGCAGCCGTACGGGCTCCTACAATGAGCAGTTCTTC
CASSRTGSYNEQFF
>TRBV6-1|few|TRBD1|TRBJ1-1
TGTGCCAGCAGTGCAGGGGGAGGCACTGAAGCTTTCTTT
CASSAGGGTEAFF